These T cell receptor beta chains were read from a single sample in a study of blood T cell repertoires in COVID-19. The table came from immunoSEQ multiplex PCR; TCRdb's copy has only in-frame clones and leaves some out. The table lists about 140,000 clones, 80% to 85% of them singletons. Sequenced: peripheral blood. Source of these receptors: a human donor in a cohort sampled during active COVID-19. CDR3s include the opening cysteine and the closing phenylalanine or tryptophan. D genes are given only for firm matches. Clone size is given for some rows only: seen once, a few or many times, or a class if the clone is expanded.

v_call	clone_size	d_call	j_call	cdr3_aa	cdr3_nt
TRBV9	NA	TRBD2	TRBJ2-5	CASSPGGETQYF	TGTGCCAGCAGCCCGGGGGGGGAGACCCAGTACTTC
TRBV6-6	NA	TRBD2	TRBJ2-5	CASSYTLAGVRETQYF	TGTGCCAGCAGTTACACACTAGCGGGAGTCCGAGAGACCCAGTACTTC
TRBV7-9	NA	NA	TRBJ2-7	CASSLAIEGGEQYF	TGTGCCAGCAGCTTAGCGATCGAAGGGGGCGAGCAGTACTTC
TRBV7-2	NA	NA	TRBJ2-3	CASSLTDTQYF	TGTGCCAGCAGCCTCACAGATACGCAGTATTTT
TRBV28	NA	TRBD1	TRBJ1-4	CASRFQGAFEKLFF	TGTGCCAGTCGATTCCAGGGGGCATTTGAAAAACTGTTTTTT
TRBV7-9	NA	TRBD1	TRBJ1-1	CASSLQGADTEAFF	TGTGCCAGCAGCTTACAGGGGGCGGACACTGAAGCTTTCTTT
TRBV6-5	NA	TRBD1	TRBJ1-2	CATSTGFGYTF	TGTGCCACCTCGACAGGGTTCGGCTACACCTTC
TRBV5-1	NA	TRBD1	TRBJ1-2	CASSLVGQGYTF	TGCGCCAGCAGCTTGGTGGGACAGGGCTACACCTTC
TRBV6-4	NA	TRBD1	TRBJ2-6	CASTATGGLNSGANVLTF	TGTGCCAGCACCGCGACAGGGGGCCTAAACTCTGGGGCCAACGTCCTGACTTTC
TRBV18	NA	NA	TRBJ2-7	CASSPPGTFYEQYF	TGTGCCAGCTCACCTCCCGGGACTTTCTACGAGCAGTACTTC
TRBV5-8	NA	NA	TRBJ1-1	CASSLGRRREAFF	TGTGCCAGCAGCTTGGGACGGAGAAGAGAAGCTTTCTTT
TRBV4-3	NA	TRBD1	TRBJ1-2	CASSQGGQGFYGYTF	TGCGCCAGCAGCCAAGGGGGACAGGGGTTCTATGGCTACACCTTC
TRBV28	NA	NA	TRBJ2-7	CASSFTGQQYF	TGTGCCAGCAGTTTTACAGGACAGCAGTACTTC
TRBV14	NA	NA	TRBJ1-4	CASSQDTGGKLFF	TGTGCCAGCAGCCAAGATACGGGGGGAAAACTGTTTTTT
TRBV7-9	NA	TRBD2	TRBJ2-1	CASDFPMGLADNNEQFF	TGTGCCAGCGATTTCCCAATGGGACTAGCGGATAACAATGAGCAGTTCTTC
TRBV9	NA	NA	TRBJ1-1	CASSPLVPDTEAFF	TGTGCCAGCAGCCCTCTCGTGCCGGACACTGAAGCTTTCTTT
TRBV19	NA	NA	TRBJ1-1	CASSSDALGLATEAFF	TGTGCCAGTAGTTCGGACGCACTAGGACTCGCCACTGAAGCTTTCTTT
TRBV28	NA	TRBD1	TRBJ2-2	CASSSAGTGNTGELFF	TGTGCCAGCAGTTCAGCCGGGACAGGGAACACCGGGGAGCTGTTTTTT
TRBV11-3	few	NA	TRBJ1-1	CASSLVRDTEAFF	TGTGCCAGCAGCTTAGTACGGGACACTGAAGCTTTCTTT
TRBV6-5	NA	NA	TRBJ1-5	CASSYSRNSNQPQHF	TGTGCCAGCAGTTACTCGCGGAATAGCAATCAGCCCCAGCATTTT
TRBV15	NA	NA	TRBJ2-7	CATSRGHVSIEQYF	TGTGCCACCAGCAGAGGGCACGTTTCCATCGAGCAGTACTTC
TRBV9	NA	NA	TRBJ2-6	CASSVGQLDVLTF	TGTGCCAGCAGCGTAGGACAGCTCGACGTCCTGACTTTC
TRBV10-3	NA	TRBD1	TRBJ2-7	CAIRRTGERHEQYF	TGTGCCATCAGAAGGACAGGGGAGAGGCACGAGCAGTACTTC
TRBV7-6	once	NA	TRBJ1-1	CASSLERNTEAFF	TGTGCCAGCAGCTTAGAGAGGAACACTGAAGCTTTCTTT
TRBV7-9	few	NA	TRBJ1-1	CASSPSNTEAFF	TGTGCCAGCAGCCCCTCGAACACTGAAGCTTTCTTT
TRBV7-9	once	NA	TRBJ1-2	CASSIFDRSNYGYTF	TGTGCCAGCAGCATTTTTGACAGATCTAACTATGGCTACACCTTC
TRBV5-6	NA	NA	TRBJ2-7	CASSYQGLPYEQYF	TGTGCCAGCAGCTATCAGGGTCTTCCCTACGAGCAGTACTTC
TRBV2	NA	NA	TRBJ2-3	CASSWTASTDTQYF	TGTGCCAGCAGTTGGACAGCTAGCACAGATACGCAGTATTTT